The 17 T cell receptor beta chains in this list originate from one sample, sequenced in a study of T cells after yellow fever vaccination. TCRdb re-analysed the 5' RACE reads in MiXCR, keeping a single row per CDR3 protein. The sample lists some 340,000 distinct CDR3 sequences, about 10% occurring once. Specimen: CD4+ T cells sorted from PBMCs, collected 45 days after the yellow fever booster vaccination. All receptors come from a man between 18 and 35 years old who received the YFV17D yellow fever vaccine.

The chain carries TRBV7-2 and TRBJ1-2; TRBD1 might be the D (5 bases). CDR3 length: 20 residues. Germline values: CDR1 SGHTA, CDR2 FQGNSA. The ends were cut back, 4 bases at V and 8 bases at J, with 35 bases in the middle. For the CDR3, the DNA is TGTGCCAGCAGCTCCCTCAACCTTTTTACAAGGGGCAAGGAAGGAAAAGGCTACACCTTC. Its translation: CASSSLNLFTRGKEGKGYTF. Combining the CDR3 with reference TRBV7-2 and TRBJ1-2 gives the whole variable domain GAGVSQSPSNKVTEKGKDVELRCDPISGHTALYWYRQSLGQGLEFLIYFQGNSAPDKSGLPSDRFSAERTGGSVSTLTIQRTQQEDSAVYLCASSSLNLFTRGKEGKGYTFGSGTRLTVV.

The table lists this clonotype with a few counts. The chain carries TRBV9 and TRBJ1-4; D gene uncertain. The CDR3 has 14 amino acids. V lost 0 bases and J 2 bases, leaving 5 bases between the germline ends. Germline loops: CDR1 SGDLS, CDR2 YYNGEE. CDR3 DNA sequence: TGTGCCAGCAGCGTAGCTCCGACTAATGAAAAACTGTTTTTT. Its protein product is CASSVAPTNEKLFF. Using reference TRBV9 and TRBJ1-4 for the parts outside the CDR3, the full variable domain is DSGVTQTPKHLITATGQRVTLRCSPRSGDLSVYWYQQSLDQGLQFLIQYYNGEERAKGNILERFSAQQFPDLHSELNLSSLELGDSALYFCASSVAPTNEKLFFGSGTQLSVL.

This clonotype was counted ten times or more. The chain carries TRBV18 and TRBJ2-5; D unresolved. The ends were cut back, 6 bases at V and 1 base at J, with 12 bases in the middle. Germline V gene lookup returns CDR1 KGHSH and CDR2 LQKENI. CDR3 length: 14 residues. In nucleotides, the CDR3 is TGTGCCAGCTCTCCTGTTGGTACCCAAGAGACCCAGTACTTC. Residues: CASSPVGTQETQYF.

The J gene is TRBJ1-1, the V gene TRBV11-2, with 7 nucleotides matching TRBD1. Germline-derived CDR1 and CDR2 are SGHAT and FQNNGV. The V gene end was trimmed by 0 bases and the J gene end by 10 bases; junction bases not matched to a gene: 14. This CDR3 is 16 amino acids long. The CDR3 sequence: CASSLEPAGGGIGAFF. CDR3 DNA: TGTGCCAGCAGCTTAGAGCCGGCAGGGGGTGGGATAGGAGCTTTCTTT. Variable domain in full (rest from reference TRBV11-2 and TRBJ1-1): EAGVAQSPRYKIIEKRQSVAFWCNPISGHATLYWYQQILGQGPKLLIQFQNNGVVDDSQLPKDRFSAERLKGVDSTLKIQPAKLEDSAVYLCASSLEPAGGGIGAFFGQGTRLTVV.

This clonotype was counted many times. The chain links TRBV20-1 to TRBJ2-5, with 8 nucleotides matching TRBD2. CDR1 and CDR2 from the germline V gene are DFQATT and SNEGSKA (reference sequence). The CDR3 sequence is 15 residues long. The junction had 9 bases not matched to a gene; V was cut back by 3 bases and J by 3 bases. The CDR3 protein is CSASPRVAGKETQYF. CDR3 DNA sequence: TGCAGTGCTAGTCCCCGCGTAGCGGGGAAAGAGACCCAGTACTTC.

Only a few counts were recorded for this clonotype. V gene TRBV6-6 combines with J gene TRBJ1-2; the D is unclear. Germline V gene lookup returns CDR1 MNHNY and CDR2 SVGAGI (reference sequence). The CDR3 contains 10 residues. The V gene lost 6 bases and the J gene lost 5 bases, with 4 bases spanning the gap. CDR3 amino acids: CASREYGYTF. As DNA, the CDR3 is TGTGCCAGCAGGGAGTATGGCTACACCTTC.

The chain carries TRBV5-1 and TRBJ2-3; D uncertain. There are 15 residues in the CDR3. Trimming left V 3 bases short and J 0 bases short, with 11 bases between. Germline assignment: CDR1 SGHRS and CDR2 YFSETQ. CDR3 sequence reads: CASSSQDSSTDTQYF. Here the CDR3 DNA reads TGCGCCAGCAGCTCCCAGGATTCTAGCACAGATACGCAGTATTTT. Full variable domain (outside the CDR3, taken from reference TRBV5-1 and TRBJ2-3): KAGVTQTPRYLIKTRGQQVTLSCSPISGHRSVSWYQQTPGQGLQFLFEYFSETQRNKGNFPGRFSGRQFSNSRSEMNVSTLELGDSALYLCASSSQDSSTDTQYFGPGTRLTVL.

This chain joins TRBV3-1 and TRBJ2-1, with D uncertain. Trimming took 3 bases from V and 0 from J, leaving 9 bases between them. The CDR3 runs to 15 residues. Germline CDR1 is LGHDT and CDR2 is YNNKEL (reference sequence). The CDR3 here is CASSQMSSSYNEQFF. CDR3 DNA: TGTGCCAGCAGCCAGATGTCGAGCTCCTACAATGAGCAGTTCTTC.

In its sample, this clonotype is medium-sized (0.01 to 0.1%). This chain uses TRBV12-3 or TRBV12-4 with TRBJ2-7; TRBD1 might be the D (5 bases). The CDR3 consists of 13 residues. Trimming stripped 3 bases from V and 2 bases from J, with 8 bases between. The CDR3 here is CASSFWTPYEQYF. CDR3 bases: TGTGCCAGCAGTTTTTGGACACCCTACGAGCAGTACTTC.

In DNA form, the CDR3 reads TGTGCCACCAGCAGAGTTCTACAGGGACGGGGCCAGCCCCAGCATTTT. Residues: CATSRVLQGRGQPQHF. The chain carries TRBV15 and TRBJ1-5, with TRBD1 as a possible D gene (6 bases). The CDR3 totals 16 residues. CDR1 and CDR2 (germline): LNHNV, YYDKDF (reference sequence). Trimming removed 1 base at V and 7 bases at J, with 17 bases between.

There are many counts of this clonotype. The chain recombines TRBV5-1 with TRBJ1-2; D not certain. The CDR3 contains 14 residues. V lost 4 bases and J lost 6, with 16 bases in between. Germline loops: CDR1 SGHRS, CDR2 YFSETQ. As DNA, the CDR3 is TGCGCCAGCAGCCGGACTGTTGCCCCCGATGGCTACACCTTC. This translates into CASSRTVAPDGYTF. Full variable domain (missing parts from reference TRBV5-1 and TRBJ1-2): KAGVTQTPRYLIKTRGQQVTLSCSPISGHRSVSWYQQTPGQGLQFLFEYFSETQRNKGNFPGRFSGRQFSNSRSEMNVSTLELGDSALYLCASSRTVAPDGYTFGSGTRLTVV.

The chain uses TRBV12-3 or TRBV12-4 and TRBJ1-5; D is unclear. Trimming pared 3 bases from V and 3 bases from J, leaving 9 bases between. The CDR3 contains 14 residues. CDR3 region: CASSFHGSNQPQHF. The CDR3 DNA follows: TGTGCCAGCAGTTTTCACGGATCCAATCAGCCCCAGCATTTT.

The rearrangement links TRBV5-1 to TRBJ2-3, with 10 bases lining up with TRBD1. The trim removed 4 bases at V and 1 base at J, leaving 6 bases unmatched. The CDR3 runs 16 residues. In germline, CDR1 is SGHRS, CDR2 YFSETQ. CDR3 region: CASSREGTGGTDTQYF. Here the CDR3 DNA reads TGCGCCAGCAGCCGGGAGGGGACAGGGGGCACAGATACGCAGTATTTT.

The chain couples TRBV6-5 to TRBJ2-3; D is perhaps TRBD2 (6 bases). This CDR3 contains 16 residues. Germline assignment: CDR1 MNHEY and CDR2 SVGAGI. V lost 2 bases and J lost 2, with 14 bases in between. The CDR3, as DNA: TGTGCCAGCAGTTACCTGGCGGGGTCTCTCACAGATACGCAGTATTTT. Translated: CASSYLAGSLTDTQYF.

V is TRBV20-1 and J is TRBJ1-5, with D unresolved. The V gene's germline CDR1 is DFQATT and CDR2 SNEGSKA (reference sequence). CDR3 length equals 12 residues. The V gene lost 5 bases and the J gene lost 4 bases, with 9 bases spanning the gap. The CDR3 region is CSAWAPNQPQHF. CDR3 sequence (DNA): TGCAGTGCTTGGGCCCCTAATCAGCCCCAGCATTTT.

The chain uses TRBV20-1 and TRBJ2-3, with D tentatively TRBD1 or TRBD2 (5 bases each). The length of the CDR3 is 15 residues. CDR1 is DFQATT, CDR2 SNEGSKA, per germline (reference sequence). V gave up 5 bases and J gave up 2 bases, with 17 bases separating them. This CDR3 is CSAPVPGLHTDTQYF. CDR3 bases: TGCAGTGCTCCAGTCCCGGGGCTACACACAGATACGCAGTATTTT.

This clonotype was detected a few times. The chain recombines TRBV25-1 with TRBJ2-5; 9 bases match TRBD1. The junction had 9 bases not matched to a gene; V was cut back by 5 bases and J by 5 bases. CDR3 length equals 15 residues. The germline V gene has CDR1 MGHDK and CDR2 SYGVNS. The CDR3 DNA sequence: TGTGCCAGCAGTCCCCCCCGACAGGGGGGCGAGACCCAGTACTTC. It translates to CASSPPRQGGETQYF.